Given below is one T cell receptor (beta chain) in context. The antigen remains unidentified. Unique molecular identifiers were built into the TCRbeta library. TCRdb ran MiXCR on the PCR reads and lists one entry per CDR3 protein. Of 540,000 or so distinct CDR3 sequences in the sample, about 21% are singletons; the top ten hold 11% to 15%. The junction had 8 bases not matched to a gene; V was cut back by 5 bases and J by 4 bases. The CDR3 runs 15 residues. The record originates from a study of T-cell reconstitution after alpha-beta-depleted transplantation in children. Whole-study findings and limits: TCRbeta diversity was high at day 60 in some patients (a result of surviving recipient T cells and thymic progenitors). Several hundred expanded graft clones reportedly supplied alpha-beta T cells about two months after transplant.

The clonotype was recovered from a boy younger than two who had a stem cell transplant for acute myeloid leukemia, so the T cells may come from the graft donor. The gene calls are TRBV12-3 or TRBV12-4 and TRBJ1-1; the match to TRBD1 covers 9 bases. The material sequenced was PBMCs, mostly from graft donor cells, taken 360 days after TCRalphabeta/CD19-depleted stem cell transplant. CDR3: CASSPGQGRLTEAFF. CDR3 in DNA: TGTGCCAGCAGTCCGGGACAGGGAAGACTCACTGAAGCTTTCTTT.